The source of this T cell receptor beta chain is a study of blood T cell repertoires in COVID-19 (dated by TCRdb to the early 2020s). Concerning the study at large: Samples covering the acute and convalescent phases of COVID-19 were provided by collaborators in the United States, Italy and Spain. The prospective study material was composed of cDNA or gDNA derived from T cells, B-cell-depleted T cells, or PBMCs. HLA class I and class II types, where available, came from metadata supplied by the sample provider rather than from assay-based typing. A de-identified subject ID, COVID-19 status, age in years and sex were almost always included in the sample metadata. Deeply sampled blood TCRbeta repertoires from subjects exposed to, actively infected with, or recovered from COVID-19 were included in the dataset. The repertoires were released in a freely available public database intended as a resource for research on the immune response to SARS-CoV-2. Samples came from the ongoing ImmuneRACE study (first 160 participants) plus 1,254 subjects from 6 global collaborators.

Whole blood was collected in K2EDTA tubes by collaborating institutions according to the institutions' own protocols. For TCRbeta analysis, collaborators shipped samples in one of three forms: frozen whole blood, isolated PBMCs, or DNA extracted from either of those sample types. From the germline V gene (reference sequence), CDR1 is SGHAT and CDR2 is FQDESV. Including cysteine and phenylalanine, the CDR3 has 14 amino acids. This entry keeps only the CDR3 DNA: 42 bases, framed from base 1. The V and J ends are trimmed by 1 base and 1 base, leaving 7 bases between them. The immunoSEQ Assay, a bias-controlled multiplex PCR, was used to amplify TCRbeta CDR3 regions from genomic DNA. Processing in the source paper ran as follows. Nucleated cell counts per sample were estimated from amplification of reference gene primers within the assay. To quantify the absolute abundance of each unique TCRbeta CDR3 rearrangement, sequence reads were collapsed and filtered. For each sample, productive Simpson clonality was calculated as the square root of Simpson's diversity index over productive rearrangements. TCRdb mirrors the immuneACCESS table, restricted to in-frame sequences. Some clones are absent from its copies; in checked studies, under half trace to an unresolved V gene, and the reason for the others is unknown. The V and J calls and clone size are taken from that table; D and trimming were inferred from the DNA. This sample lists roughly 230,000 clones; 80% to 90% were detected once. About 0.93% of the sample rests with the top ten.

Here is what the overall study found, with its caveats: Clinical and demographic metadata were provided uncurated, with the amount varying by source and participant.

On this clone itself: The clone's antigen remains unknown. No base qualities exist here, and no much larger clone lies one base off it.

The TCR sequence derives from a man aged 40-49 years with acute or convalescent COVID-19. Sample: peripheral blood. The rearrangement joined TRBV11-1 to TRBJ1-1; no D gene call is confident. The CDR3: CASSLESPNTEAFF. The nucleotides read TGTGCCAGCAGCTTAGAAAGCCCGAACACTGAAGCTTTCTTT.